This TCR beta chain was obtained from a study of technical replicates of blood from a handful of donors. Profiled with immunoSEQ multiplex PCR; TCRdb holds only in-frame clones, not every one. Among about 56,000 clones listed, roughly 96% were seen once. The junction had 4 bases not matched to a gene; V was cut back by 3 bases and J by 8 bases. The CDR3 has 14 residues. Germline V gene sequence: CDR1 MNHNS, CDR2 SASEGT. The sample comprised PBMCs. The V gene is TRBV6-1, the J gene TRBJ2-1, with 10 bases aligning to TRBD2. This clonotype originated in a human donor in good health. Some clones in this sample may be carry-over from other donors' samples. The CDR3 loop is CASSEGGLAYEQFF. DNA for the CDR3: TGTGCCAGCAGTGAGGGGGGACTAGCGTATGAGCAGTTCTTC.